This T cell receptor beta chain stems from a study of shared T cell receptors in the human thymus. CDR1 SGHVS and CDR2 FQNEAQ come from the germline V gene. This CDR3 is 14 amino acids long. V was cut by 1 base and J by 7 bases, with 11 bases left in between. Profiling relied on immunoSEQ multiplex PCR, and the TCRdb table lists in-frame clones only, not all of them. This sample has 650,000 to 950,000 clones, with 80% to 90% found just once. These same records also appear under a second study, on human thymus T cells. That study reports: Thymus tissue was removed during corrective cardiac surgery. Overlap was high between thymic repertoires from unrelated individuals, as reported in related research.

The TCR sequence derives from a girl less than two years old with a congenital heart defect. This sequence joins TRBV7-8 and TRBJ1-5; a weak D match, TRBD1 (5 bases). Sequencing input: thymocytes. Here the CDR3 DNA reads TGTGCCAGCAGCTTAGGCGGGGCTATCCAGCCCCAGCATTTT. Residues: CASSLGGAIQPQHF.